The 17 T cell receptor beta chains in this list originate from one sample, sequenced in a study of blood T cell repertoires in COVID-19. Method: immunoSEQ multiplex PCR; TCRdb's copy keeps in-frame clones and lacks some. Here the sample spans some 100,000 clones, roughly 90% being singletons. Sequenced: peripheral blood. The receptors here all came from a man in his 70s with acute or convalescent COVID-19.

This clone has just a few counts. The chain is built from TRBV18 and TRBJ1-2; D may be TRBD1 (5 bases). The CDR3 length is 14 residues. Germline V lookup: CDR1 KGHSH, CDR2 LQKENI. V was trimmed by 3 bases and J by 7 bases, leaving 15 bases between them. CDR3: CASSPGGVSFGYTF. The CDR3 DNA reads TGTGCCAGCTCACCTGGGGGGGTCAGTTTTGGCTACACCTTC.

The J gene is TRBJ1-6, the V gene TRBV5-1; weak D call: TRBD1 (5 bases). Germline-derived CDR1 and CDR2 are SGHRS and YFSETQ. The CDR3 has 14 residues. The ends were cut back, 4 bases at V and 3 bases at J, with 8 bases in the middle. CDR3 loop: CASSIDSYNSPLHF. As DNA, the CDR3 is TGCGCCAGCAGCATCGACAGCTATAATTCACCCCTCCACTTT.

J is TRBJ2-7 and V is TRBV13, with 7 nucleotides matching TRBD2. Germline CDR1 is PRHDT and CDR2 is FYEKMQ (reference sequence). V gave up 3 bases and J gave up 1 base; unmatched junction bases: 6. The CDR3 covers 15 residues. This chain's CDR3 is CASSFGGRSSYEQYF. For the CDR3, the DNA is TGTGCCAGCAGCTTCGGGGGGAGGAGTTCCTACGAGCAGTACTTC.

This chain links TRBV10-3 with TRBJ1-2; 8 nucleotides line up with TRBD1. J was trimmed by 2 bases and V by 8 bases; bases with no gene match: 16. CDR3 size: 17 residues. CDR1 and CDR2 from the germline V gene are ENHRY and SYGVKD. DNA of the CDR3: TGTGCCATCGGAGTTGGGACAGGAGGGGACTTAAACTATGGCTACACCTTC. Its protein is CAIGVGTGGDLNYGYTF.

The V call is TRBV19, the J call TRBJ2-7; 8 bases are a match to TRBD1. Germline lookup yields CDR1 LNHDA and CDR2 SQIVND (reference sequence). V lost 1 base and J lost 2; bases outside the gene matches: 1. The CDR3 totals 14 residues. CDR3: CASSIGTGTYEQYF. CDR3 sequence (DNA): TGTGCCAGTAGTATAGGGACAGGGACCTACGAGCAGTACTTC.

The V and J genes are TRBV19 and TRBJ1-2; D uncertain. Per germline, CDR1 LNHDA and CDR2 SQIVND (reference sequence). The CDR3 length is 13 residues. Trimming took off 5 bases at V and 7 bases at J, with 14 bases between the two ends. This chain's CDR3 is CASSGLRTAGYTF. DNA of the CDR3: TGTGCCAGTAGTGGACTTAGAACGGCTGGCTACACCTTC.

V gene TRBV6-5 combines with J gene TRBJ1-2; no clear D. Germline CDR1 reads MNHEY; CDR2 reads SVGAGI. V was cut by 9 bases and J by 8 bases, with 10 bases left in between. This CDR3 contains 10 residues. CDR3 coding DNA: TGTGCCAGTGATGGGAGGGGCTACACCTTC. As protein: CASDGRGYTF.

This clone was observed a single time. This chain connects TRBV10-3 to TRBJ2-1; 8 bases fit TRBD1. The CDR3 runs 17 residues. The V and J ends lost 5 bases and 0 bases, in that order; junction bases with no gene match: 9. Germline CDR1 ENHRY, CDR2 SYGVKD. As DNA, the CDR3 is TGTGCCATCAGTTCCCCTCGGGACAGGAGCTCCTACAATGAGCAGTTCTTC. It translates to CAISSPRDRSSYNEQFF.

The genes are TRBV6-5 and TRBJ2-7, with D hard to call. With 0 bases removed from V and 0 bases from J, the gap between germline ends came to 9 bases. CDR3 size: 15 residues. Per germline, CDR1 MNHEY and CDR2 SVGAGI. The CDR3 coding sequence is TGTGCCAGCAGTTACTCACCACGGTCCTCCTACGAGCAGTACTTC. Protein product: CASSYSPRSSYEQYF.

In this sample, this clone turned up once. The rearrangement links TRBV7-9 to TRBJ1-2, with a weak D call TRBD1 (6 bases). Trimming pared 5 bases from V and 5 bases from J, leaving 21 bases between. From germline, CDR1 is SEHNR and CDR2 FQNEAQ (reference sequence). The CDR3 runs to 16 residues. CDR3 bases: TGTGCCAGCAGCCCCATAAGACTCACTCAGGGGTATGGCTACACCTTC. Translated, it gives CASSPIRLTQGYGYTF.

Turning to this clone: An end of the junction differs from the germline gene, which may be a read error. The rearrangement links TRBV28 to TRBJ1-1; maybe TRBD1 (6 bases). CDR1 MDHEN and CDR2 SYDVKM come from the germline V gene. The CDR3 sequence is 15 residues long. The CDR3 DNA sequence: TGTGCCAGCAGTCCGTCCGGCGGGCACATCAAAGGGGGGGGGTTT. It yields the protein CASSPSGGHIKGGGF.

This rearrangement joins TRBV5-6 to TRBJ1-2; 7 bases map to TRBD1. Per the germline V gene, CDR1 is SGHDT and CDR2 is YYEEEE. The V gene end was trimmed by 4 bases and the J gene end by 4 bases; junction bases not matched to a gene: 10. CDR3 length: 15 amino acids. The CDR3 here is CASSPETGAPYGYTF. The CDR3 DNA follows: TGTGCCAGCAGCCCGGAAACAGGGGCCCCCTATGGCTACACCTTC.

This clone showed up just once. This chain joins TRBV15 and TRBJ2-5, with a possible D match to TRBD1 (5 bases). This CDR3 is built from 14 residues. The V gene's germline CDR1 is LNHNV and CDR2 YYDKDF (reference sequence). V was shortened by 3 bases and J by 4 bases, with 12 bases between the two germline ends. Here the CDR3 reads CATSRKGSAETQYF. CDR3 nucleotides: TGTGCCACCAGCAGGAAGGGGTCGGCAGAGACCCAGTACTTC.

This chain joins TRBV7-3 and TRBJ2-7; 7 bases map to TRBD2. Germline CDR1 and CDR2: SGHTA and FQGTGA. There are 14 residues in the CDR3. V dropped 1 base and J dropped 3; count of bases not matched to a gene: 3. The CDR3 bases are TGTGCCAGCAGCTTAAACGGCGGGAGCTACGAGCAGTACTTC. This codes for CASSLNGGSYEQYF.

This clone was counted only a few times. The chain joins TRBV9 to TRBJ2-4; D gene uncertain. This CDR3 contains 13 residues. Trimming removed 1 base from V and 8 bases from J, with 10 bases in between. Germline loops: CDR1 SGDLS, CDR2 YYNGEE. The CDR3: CASSVTTWDIQYF. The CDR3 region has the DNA TGTGCCAGCAGCGTAACTACATGGGACATTCAGTACTTC. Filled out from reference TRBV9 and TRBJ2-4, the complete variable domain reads DSGVTQTPKHLITATGQRVTLRCSPRSGDLSVYWYQQSLDQGLQFLIQYYNGEERAKGNILERFSAQQFPDLHSELNLSSLELGDSALYFCASSVTTWDIQYFGAGTRLSVL.

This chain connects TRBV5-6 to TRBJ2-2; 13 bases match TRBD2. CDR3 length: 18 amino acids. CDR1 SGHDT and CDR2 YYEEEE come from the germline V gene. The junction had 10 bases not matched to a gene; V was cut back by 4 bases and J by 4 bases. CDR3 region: CASSDTSGGAWSTGELFF. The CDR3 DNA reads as TGTGCCAGCAGCGACACTAGCGGGGGGGCATGGAGCACCGGGGAGCTGTTTTTT. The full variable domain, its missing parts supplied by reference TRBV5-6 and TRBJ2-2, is DAGVTQSPTHLIKTRGQQVTLRCSPKSGHDTVSWYQQALGQGPQFIFQYYEEEERQRGNFPDRFSGHQFPNYSSELNVNALLLGDSALYLCASSDTSGGAWSTGELFFGEGSRLTVL.

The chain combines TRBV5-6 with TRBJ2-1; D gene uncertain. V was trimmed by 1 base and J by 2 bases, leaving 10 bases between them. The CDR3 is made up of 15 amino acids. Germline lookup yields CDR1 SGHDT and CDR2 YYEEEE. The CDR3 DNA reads TGTGCCAGCAGCTTGATGGTAGAGGCCTACAATGAGCAGTTCTTC. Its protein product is CASSLMVEAYNEQFF.